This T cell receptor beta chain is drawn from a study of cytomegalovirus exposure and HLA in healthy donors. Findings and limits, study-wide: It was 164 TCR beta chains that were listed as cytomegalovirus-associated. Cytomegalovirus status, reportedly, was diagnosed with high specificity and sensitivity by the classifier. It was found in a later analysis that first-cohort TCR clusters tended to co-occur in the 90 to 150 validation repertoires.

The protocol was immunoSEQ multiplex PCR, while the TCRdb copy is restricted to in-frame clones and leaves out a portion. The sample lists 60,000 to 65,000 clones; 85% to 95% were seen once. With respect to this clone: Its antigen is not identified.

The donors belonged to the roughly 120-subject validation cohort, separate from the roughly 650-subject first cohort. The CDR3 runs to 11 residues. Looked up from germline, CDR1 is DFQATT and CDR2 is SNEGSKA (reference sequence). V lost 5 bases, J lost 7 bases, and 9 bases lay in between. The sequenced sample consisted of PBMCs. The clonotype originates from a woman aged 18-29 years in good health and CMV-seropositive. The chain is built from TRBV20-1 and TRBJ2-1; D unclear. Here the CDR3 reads CSARGGNEQFF. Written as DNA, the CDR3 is TGCAGTGCTCGCGGTGGGAATGAGCAGTTCTTC.